A single sample gave rise to the 32 T cell receptor beta chains below, sequenced in a study of cytomegalovirus exposure and HLA in healthy donors. 60 Vbeta and 13 Jbeta primers were used in PCR. Clones were sequenced by immunoSEQ multiplex PCR, and TCRdb holds only the in-frame ones, with some missing. The repertoire holds about 150,000 clones, with 65% to 80% as singletons. The source material was PBMCs. All receptors derive from a man between 18 and 29 years old in good health and CMV-seronegative.

V is TRBV5-4 and J is TRBJ1-3, with TRBD1 as a possible D gene (6 bases). V lost 3 bases and J 5 bases, leaving 15 bases between the germline ends. This CDR3 spans 15 amino acids. Looked up from germline, CDR1 is SGHNT and CDR2 is YYREEE (reference sequence). The CDR3 sequence: CASSSQAQGRNTIYF. CDR3 bases: TGTGCCAGCAGCTCCCAGGCCCAGGGGCGAAACACCATATATTTT. The complete variable domain, with remaining parts taken from reference TRBV5-4 and TRBJ1-3, reads ETGVTQSPTHLIKTRGQQVTLRCSSQSGHNTVSWYQQALGQGPQFIFQYYREEENGRGNFPPRFSGLQFPNYSSELNVNALELDDSALYLCASSSQAQGRNTIYFGEGSWLTVV.

This rearrangement joins TRBV4-1 to TRBJ1-1, with 7 bases identical to TRBD1. CDR3 length: 16 residues. Unmatched junction bases numbered 9, after V lost 0 bases and J lost 5 bases. CDR1 MGHRA and CDR2 YSYEKL come from the germline V gene. The CDR3 sequence is CASSQDSTGIGTEAFF. CDR3 sequence (DNA): TGCGCCAGCAGCCAAGACTCGACAGGGATAGGGACTGAAGCTTTCTTT.

The gene calls are TRBV5-1 and TRBJ2-7; 9 bases map to TRBD1. The CDR3 runs to 14 residues. Germline-derived CDR1 and CDR2 are SGHRS and YFSETQ. The ends lost 8 bases at V and 0 bases at J; junction bases unmatched: 6. The CDR3 is CASSSTGGSYEQYV. CDR3 bases: TGCGCCAGTTCGTCGACAGGGGGCTCCTACGAGCAGTACGTC.

This clone was found a few times. The V call is TRBV5-5, the J call TRBJ1-5; 7 bases map to TRBD1. The junction had 8 bases not matched to a gene; V was cut back by 2 bases and J by 6 bases. This CDR3 region has 15 residues. Germline assignment: CDR1 SGHKS and CDR2 YYEKEE (reference sequence). The CDR3 loop reads CASSFLSGGVQPQHF. The CDR3 region has the DNA TGTGCCAGCAGCTTTTTGTCAGGGGGAGTTCAGCCCCAGCATTTT.

The chain is built from TRBV11-2 and TRBJ1-2; D unclear. From germline, CDR1 is SGHAT and CDR2 FQNNGV. CDR3 size: 14 residues. Deletions cut 1 base from V and 8 bases from J, with 14 bases between. DNA of the CDR3: TGTGCCAGCAGCTTAGTTGCTTCCCAGTGGGGCTACACCTTC. It codes for CASSLVASQWGYTF. The full variable domain, rest sourced from reference TRBV11-2 and TRBJ1-2, is EAGVAQSPRYKIIEKRQSVAFWCNPISGHATLYWYQQILGQGPKLLIQFQNNGVVDDSQLPKDRFSAERLKGVDSTLKIQPAKLEDSAVYLCASSLVASQWGYTFGSGTRLTVV.

This chain uses TRBV18 with TRBJ1-3, with TRBD1 as a possible D gene (5 bases). The CDR3 runs to 17 residues. Trimming cost V 3 bases and J 0 bases, with 15 bases left between them. Germline loops: CDR1 KGHSH, CDR2 LQKENI. CDR3 protein: CASSPSQGSDSGNTIYF. CDR3 in DNA: TGTGCCAGCTCACCCTCTCAGGGATCGGACTCTGGAAACACCATATATTTT. Based on the CDR3 plus reference TRBV18 and TRBJ1-3, the full variable domain is NAGVMQNPRHLVRRRGQEARLRCSPMKGHSHVYWYRQLPEEGLKFMVYLQKENIIDESGMPKERFSAEFPKEGPSILRIQQVVRGDSAAYFCASSPSQGSDSGNTIYFGEGSWLTVV.

Only a few counts were recorded for this clone. The chain joins TRBV7-9 to TRBJ1-4; unclear D gene. Between the trimmed V and J ends, which lost 4 bases and 2 bases, there was a span of 20 bases. The CDR3 runs to 18 residues. Looked up from germline, CDR1 is SEHNR and CDR2 is FQNEAQ (reference sequence). The CDR3 sequence: CASSYRLDRTSTNEKLFF. The CDR3 nucleotides read TGTGCCAGCAGCTACCGACTGGACCGGACTTCGACTAATGAAAAACTGTTTTTT.

The V call is TRBV28, the J call TRBJ2-2, with 9 bases that match TRBD1. Germline V CDR1 and CDR2: MDHEN, SYDVKM. With 3 bases clipped from V and 5 bases from J, the junction kept 4 bases outside the gene matches. The CDR3 covers 15 residues. As DNA, the CDR3 is TGTGCCAGCAGTTTTAGACAGGGGGGAACCGGGGAGCTGTTTTTT. This gives the protein CASSFRQGGTGELFF.

The genes are TRBV27 and TRBJ1-4; tentative D call: TRBD1 (6 bases). This CDR3 region has 16 residues. V was trimmed by 3 bases and J by 4 bases, leaving 15 bases between them. CDR1 and CDR2 (germline): MNHEY, SMNVEV (reference sequence). CDR3 in amino acids: CASSFEAGVINEKLFF. In DNA form, the CDR3 reads TGTGCCAGCAGTTTCGAGGCAGGGGTTATTAATGAAAAACTGTTTTTT.

Note on this clone: Germline is not matched at one junction end, which may reflect a read error. The chain carries TRBV4-2 and TRBJ2-6; possibly TRBD1 for D (5 bases). This CDR3 has 16 residues. In germline, CDR1 is LGHNA, CDR2 YNFKEQ. In DNA form, the CDR3 reads TGTGCCAGCAGCCAAGATCCCAGGGCTGGGGCCAACGGCCTGACTTTC. Its protein product is CASSQDPRAGANGLTF.

The chain is built from TRBV11-2 and TRBJ1-1; 7 bases align to TRBD1. V lost 5 bases, J lost 11 bases, and 11 bases stayed unmatched. The germline V gene encodes CDR1 SGHAT and CDR2 FQNNGV. CDR3 length equals 13 residues. The CDR3 loop is CASSLTGAGGAFF. The CDR3 coding sequence is TGTGCCAGCAGCCTTACAGGGGCGGGGGGTGCTTTCTTT.

The chain uses TRBV30 and TRBJ1-1; 7 bases line up with TRBD1. The germline V gene has CDR1 GTSNPN and CDR2 SVGIG (reference sequence). CDR3 length: 14 residues. V trimming: 5 bases; J trimming: 1 base; junction bases outside the gene matches: 7. CDR3 bases: TGTGCCTGGGGTTATCGGGACAGGAACACTGAAGCTTTCTTT. Translating it yields CAWGYRDRNTEAFF.

The chain links TRBV28 to TRBJ2-4; 12 nucleotides line up with TRBD2. Germline trimming cut 3 bases from V and 0 bases from J; bases unmatched to any gene: 6. The CDR3 is 18 residues long. The V gene's germline CDR1 is MDHEN and CDR2 SYDVKM. The CDR3 DNA is TGTGCCAGCAGTTTCCTAGCGGGGGGGCGCTTAGCCAAAAACATTCAGTACTTC. Translated: CASSFLAGGRLAKNIQYF. Variable domain in full (rest from reference TRBV28 and TRBJ2-4): DVKVTQSSRYLVKRTGEKVFLECVQDMDHENMFWYRQDPGLGLRLIYFSYDVKMKEKGDIPEGYSVSREKKERFSLILESASTNQTSMYLCASSFLAGGRLAKNIQYFGAGTRLSVL.

The genes are TRBV21-1 and TRBJ1-2. TRBV21-1 is a listed pseudogene. This CDR3 contains 14 residues. Here the CDR3 reads CASSKVAVNYGYTF. DNA of the CDR3: TGTGCCAGCAGCAAAGTAGCGGTTAACTATGGCTACACCTTC.

The J gene is TRBJ1-5, the V gene TRBV6-1; 8 bases align to TRBD1. The CDR3 runs to 14 residues. Germline-derived CDR1 and CDR2 are MNHNS and SASEGT. J gave up 5 bases and V 6 bases, and 6 bases lay outside the gene matches. This CDR3 is CASSRTGRDQPQHF. The DNA for the CDR3 is TGTGCCAGCAGCCGGACAGGGCGAGATCAGCCCCAGCATTTT.

CDR3 protein: CASSVSGGGYNEQFF. The CDR3 DNA follows: TGTGCCAGCAGCGTCAGCGGGGGGGGCTACAATGAGCAGTTCTTC. This chain joins TRBV9 and TRBJ2-1, with TRBD2 identical over 10 bases. The CDR3 is 15 residues long. The trim removed 2 bases at V and 3 bases at J, leaving 2 bases unmatched. Germline V gene sequence: CDR1 SGDLS, CDR2 YYNGEE.

This clone was observed once. This chain links TRBV10-3 with TRBJ1-1; 8 positions match TRBD1. The CDR3 has 15 residues. Germline CDR1 is ENHRY and CDR2 is SYGVKD. V lost 4 bases to trimming and J lost 3 bases; unmatched junction nucleotides: 7. The CDR3 region has the DNA TGTGCCATCAGTGGACAGGGGAGGGGGGACACTGAAGCTTTCTTT. It yields the protein CAISGQGRGDTEAFF.

The chain combines TRBV19 with TRBJ2-1, with D perhaps matching TRBD1 (7 bases). The CDR3 sequence is 16 residues long. Trimming shortened V by 3 bases and J by 6 bases, and 18 bases separated the two germline ends. Germline CDR1 reads LNHDA; CDR2 reads SQIVND (reference sequence). For the CDR3, the DNA is TGTGCCAGTAGTATGGGGGGCAGGGGGTGGGGCAATGAGCAGTTCTTC. Its translation: CASSMGGRGWGNEQFF.

The V gene is TRBV7-9, the J gene TRBJ2-1; 14 bases line up with TRBD2. The CDR3 is made up of 19 amino acids. J was trimmed by 0 bases and V by 5 bases; bases with no gene match: 9. Germline V lookup: CDR1 SEHNR, CDR2 FQNEAQ (reference sequence). The CDR3 DNA reads as TGTGCCAGCAGCCCTCTAGGACTAGCGGGGGGTACCTCCTACAATGAGCAGTTCTTC. Translation: CASSPLGLAGGTSYNEQFF. The variable domain in full, completed from reference TRBV7-9 and TRBJ2-1, reads DTGVSQNPRHKITKRGQNVTFRCDPISEHNRLYWYRQTLGQGPEFLTYFQNEAQLEKSRLLSDRFSAERPKGSFSTLEIQRTEQGDSAMYLCASSPLGLAGGTSYNEQFFGPGTRLTVL.

This clone was seen just once. The CDR3 DNA reads as TGTGCGACCCTAGCGGGGCTTTCCTCCACAGATACGCAGTATTTT. It translates to CATLAGLSSTDTQYF. This chain connects TRBV10-3 to TRBJ2-3; 9 positions match TRBD2. Looked up from germline, CDR1 is ENHRY and CDR2 is SYGVKD. The CDR3 has 15 residues.

The rearrangement joins TRBV18 to TRBJ1-5; D may be TRBD1 (6 bases). The CDR3 is 16 amino acids. Germline CDR1 reads KGHSH; CDR2 reads LQKENI. The ends were cut back, 3 bases at V and 4 bases at J, with 16 bases in the middle. The DNA for the CDR3 is TGTGCCAGCTCACCGACCACCGACAGGCTAAATCAGCCCCAGCATTTT. Its protein is CASSPTTDRLNQPQHF.

The rearrangement joins TRBV5-1 to TRBJ1-4; D is ambiguous. Germline-derived CDR1 and CDR2 are SGHRS and YFSETQ. The CDR3 loop spans 14 amino acids. The germline V and J ends were trimmed by 0 bases and 3 bases, with 6 bases remaining between them. The CDR3 DNA reads as TGCGCCAGCAGCTTGGATAGCCCTAATGAAAAACTGTTTTTT. Residues: CASSLDSPNEKLFF. The variable domain in full, with the rest retrieved from reference TRBV5-1 and TRBJ1-4, is KAGVTQTPRYLIKTRGQQVTLSCSPISGHRSVSWYQQTPGQGLQFLFEYFSETQRNKGNFPGRFSGRQFSNSRSEMNVSTLELGDSALYLCASSLDSPNEKLFFGSGTQLSVL.

The rearrangement joins TRBV27 to TRBJ1-4; TRBD1 matches at 10 bases. V shed 3 bases and J 5 bases; nucleotides not matched to a gene: 0. The CDR3 runs to 14 residues. Germline assignment: CDR1 MNHEY and CDR2 SMNVEV (reference sequence). CDR3 DNA: TGTGCCAGCAGTTTGACAGGGGGCAATGAAAAACTGTTTTTT. Protein: CASSLTGGNEKLFF.

This sequence joins TRBV11-2 and TRBJ2-5; 8 bases are a match to TRBD2. This CDR3 has 15 amino acids. From germline, CDR1 is SGHAT and CDR2 FQNNGV. The junction had 9 bases not matched to a gene; V was cut back by 5 bases and J by 4 bases. The CDR3 DNA sequence: TGTGCCAGCAGCGAATCAACGGGGGGGCCAGAGACCCAGTACTTC. As protein: CASSESTGGPETQYF.

Notes on this clone: At one end, the junction sequence differs from germline, possibly due to a read error. The chain combines TRBV11-2 with TRBJ2-6; D possibly corresponds to TRBD1 (5 bases). Germline values: CDR1 SGHAT, CDR2 FQNNGV. This CDR3 is built from 16 residues. Here the CDR3 reads CASSLDGRSGANGLTF. The DNA of the CDR3 is TGTGCCAGCAGCTTAGATGGCAGATCTGGGGCCAACGGCCTGACTTTC.

This clone was counted once. V usage is TRBV5-1 and J usage is TRBJ2-5; 11 bases match TRBD1. The CDR3 spans 15 residues. Germline CDR1 reads SGHRS; CDR2 reads YFSETQ. With 5 bases clipped from V and 2 bases from J, the junction kept 5 bases outside the gene matches. The CDR3 loop reads CASSTGQGGQETQYF. The CDR3, as DNA: TGCGCCAGCAGTACGGGACAGGGGGGGCAAGAGACCCAGTACTTC. Complete variable domain (other parts from reference TRBV5-1 and TRBJ2-5): KAGVTQTPRYLIKTRGQQVTLSCSPISGHRSVSWYQQTPGQGLQFLFEYFSETQRNKGNFPGRFSGRQFSNSRSEMNVSTLELGDSALYLCASSTGQGGQETQYFGPGTRLLVL.

As concerns this clone: Other DNA sequences in the sample encode the same CDR3. V is TRBV15 and J is TRBJ1-2; weak D call: TRBD1 (5 bases). This CDR3 is built from 14 residues. V shed 0 bases and J shed 7 bases, with 12 bases lying between them. The germline CDR1 and CDR2 sequences are LNHNV and YYDKDF (reference sequence). The CDR3 DNA reads TGTGCCACCAGCAGAGATCCTACGGGGGGTGGCTACACCTTC. It codes for CATSRDPTGGGYTF.

The chain carries TRBV7-9 and TRBJ2-1, with D perhaps TRBD2 (6 bases). The V and J ends lost 5 bases and 2 bases respectively, with 16 bases between them. The germline V gene has CDR1 SEHNR and CDR2 FQNEAQ (reference sequence). The CDR3 totals 16 residues. Written as DNA, the CDR3 is TGTGCCAGCAGCCCGCAACGGGGGAGTACCTACAATGAGCAGTTCTTC. This codes for CASSPQRGSTYNEQFF.

J is TRBJ1-1 and V is TRBV30; perhaps TRBD1 as D (5 bases). Germline CDR1 reads GTSNPN; CDR2 reads SVGIG (reference sequence). This CDR3 region has 15 residues. Trimming left V 3 bases short and J 0 bases short, with 14 bases between. In DNA, the CDR3 is TGTGCCTGGAGCTTCCGTCACAGGATGAACACTGAAGCTTTCTTT. Translating it yields CAWSFRHRMNTEAFF.

This chain links TRBV5-5 with TRBJ1-4; D may be TRBD1 (5 bases). CDR1 SGHKS and CDR2 YYEKEE come from the germline V gene (reference sequence). The CDR3 contains 15 residues. Trimming took 0 bases from V and 3 from J, leaving 9 bases between them. As DNA, the CDR3 is TGTGCCAGCAGCTTGGTGGGGGGGTCTAATGAAAAACTGTTTTTT. Translation: CASSLVGGSNEKLFF.

This chain uses TRBV29-1 with TRBJ1-4, with 10 positions matching TRBD1. CDR3 length: 12 residues. Germline trimming cut 7 bases from V and 8 bases from J; bases unmatched to any gene: 4. The germline V gene has CDR1 SQVTM and CDR2 ANQGSEA. CDR3: CSAGTGAEKLFF. The DNA for the CDR3 is TGCAGCGCCGGGACAGGGGCGGAAAAACTGTTTTTT.

Points on this clone: At one end the junction does not follow the germline gene, possibly because of a read error. The chain joins TRBV6-5 to TRBJ2-4; no definite D call. CDR1 is MNHEY, CDR2 SVGAGI, per germline. CDR3 size: 13 residues. The CDR3 bases are TGTGCCAGCAGTTACTCGGCAGAGAACAGTCAGTACTTC. Its protein product is CASSYSAENSQYF.